Listed here are 7 T cell receptor beta chains from one sample, sequenced in a study of lymphopenia after photon versus proton radiotherapy. Profiled with immunoSEQ multiplex PCR; TCRdb holds only in-frame clones, not every one. The sample lists some 41,000 clones; more than 75% were seen once. The source material was peripheral blood, sampled from a patient treated with photon-based radiotherapy. These receptors came from a man in his fifties or sixties with gastric cancer.

DNA of the CDR3: TGTGCCAGCAATGACAGGGGAGCGATGAACACTGAAGCTTTCTTT. Amino acids: CASNDRGAMNTEAFF. V gene TRBV6-6 combines with J gene TRBJ1-1, with 8 nucleotides matching TRBD1. The V segment lost 7 bases and the J segment 0 bases; nucleotides outside the gene matches: 7. The CDR3 contains 15 residues. Germline V CDR1 and CDR2: MNHNY, SVGAGI (reference sequence).

The rearrangement joins TRBV5-1 to TRBJ2-1; D unclear. The germline gives CDR1 SGHRS, CDR2 YFSETQ. Trimming left V 2 bases short and J 2 bases short, with 8 bases between. The CDR3 consists of 14 residues. This CDR3 is CASSFGRTYNEQFF. The CDR3 bases are TGCGCCAGCAGCTTCGGACGAACCTACAATGAGCAGTTCTTC. Supplemented by reference TRBV5-1 and TRBJ2-1, the full variable domain reads KAGVTQTPRYLIKTRGQQVTLSCSPISGHRSVSWYQQTPGQGLQFLFEYFSETQRNKGNFPGRFSGRQFSNSRSEMNVSTLELGDSALYLCASSFGRTYNEQFFGPGTRLTVL.

J is TRBJ1-1 and V is TRBV14, with D uncertain. V dropped 3 bases and J dropped 0 bases, with 5 bases sitting between them. CDR1 is SGHDN and CDR2 is FVKESK in the germline V gene. CDR3 length: 13 amino acids. CDR3 sequence reads: CASSQDLNTEAFF. The CDR3 nucleotides read TGTGCCAGCAGCCAGGATTTGAACACTGAAGCTTTCTTT.

The genes are TRBV7-6 and TRBJ2-3, with 9 positions matching TRBD1. CDR1 SGHVS and CDR2 FNYEAQ come from the germline V gene. Losses at the gene ends were 0 bases for V and 4 bases for J; bases not matched to a gene: 5. This CDR3 region has 16 residues. CDR3 amino acids: CASSLAPGQGSDTQYF. CDR3 DNA: TGTGCCAGCAGCTTAGCACCGGGACAGGGCTCAGATACGCAGTATTTT.

This chain uses TRBV6-5 with TRBJ2-2; weak D call: TRBD2 (7 bases). Germline CDR1 MNHEY, CDR2 SVGAGI. There are 15 residues in the CDR3. Trimming removed 8 bases from V and 5 bases from J, with 18 bases in between. The CDR3 region has the DNA TGTGCCAGCGAGAGGGGGGGAGGGCGGACCGGGGAGCTGTTTTTT. Amino acids: CASERGGGRTGELFF.

This clone occurred a few times. This chain connects TRBV27 to TRBJ2-1; 7 nucleotides match TRBD2. J was trimmed by 0 bases and V by 4 bases; bases with no gene match: 3. Germline V gene lookup returns CDR1 MNHEY and CDR2 SMNVEV (reference sequence). The CDR3 length is 15 residues. The CDR3 DNA is TGTGCCAGCAGTTGGGCGGGAGACTCCTACAATGAGCAGTTCTTC. Translation gives CASSWAGDSYNEQFF.

In this sample, this clone turned up once. The chain recombines TRBV7-8 with TRBJ1-1; a weak D match, TRBD1 (5 bases). This CDR3 is 15 amino acids long. Trimming removed 4 bases at V and 4 bases at J, with 16 bases between. CDR1 SGHVS and CDR2 FQNEAQ come from the germline V gene. The CDR3 DNA reads TGTGCCAGCAGCTCATTACACGGGGGGAGCACTGAAGCTTTCTTT. Translated, it gives CASSSLHGGSTEAFF.